This passage covers 23 T cell receptor beta chains from one sample sequenced in a study of T-cell reconstitution after alpha-beta-depleted transplantation in children. Construction of the TCRbeta library involved unique molecular identifiers. TCRdb independently ran MiXCR on the PCR reads; one entry per CDR3 protein. The sample carries about 260,000 distinct CDR3 sequences, under 9.5% recorded once. Sequencing used PBMCs, mostly from graft donor cells, obtained 180 days after TCRalphabeta/CD19-depleted stem cell transplant. These TCRs come from a male patient aged 10 to 17 who had a stem cell transplant for acute lymphoblastic leukemia, so the T cells may come from the graft donor.

This clonotype was counted many times. As DNA, the CDR3 is TGTGCCAGCAGTTTTGGTCCTCGGGCCTACGAGCAGTACTTC. It yields the protein CASSFGPRAYEQYF. The rearrangement links TRBV27 to TRBJ2-7; no firm D call. Trimming took off 3 bases at V and 2 bases at J, with 11 bases between the two ends. Germline lookup yields CDR1 MNHEY and CDR2 SMNVEV (reference sequence). This CDR3 is 14 amino acids long.

This clonotype was observed many times. The chain uses TRBV4-1 and TRBJ1-2; unclear D gene. The V end was cut by 0 bases, the J end by 4 bases, with 6 bases between. The CDR3 spans 13 residues. The germline gives CDR1 MGHRA, CDR2 YSYEKL. The chain's CDR3 is CASSQEGPYGYTF. CDR3 nucleotide sequence: TGCGCCAGCAGCCAAGAAGGACCCTATGGCTACACCTTC.

This clonotype was seen a handful of times. The chain joins TRBV3-1 to TRBJ1-5, with TRBD1 as a possible D gene (5 bases). Germline values: CDR1 LGHDT, CDR2 YNNKEL (reference sequence). The CDR3 covers 15 residues. Trimming took off 3 bases at V and 3 bases at J, with 12 bases between the two ends. The CDR3 region is CASSQGGGNNQPQHF. The CDR3 nucleotides read TGTGCCAGCAGCCAGGGGGGGGGGAACAATCAGCCCCAGCATTTT.

This clonotype showed up many times. The chain recombines TRBV28 with TRBJ2-5; D is uncertain. This CDR3 spans 13 amino acids. CDR1 and CDR2 (germline): MDHEN, SYDVKM. V was clipped by 4 bases and J by 5 bases, with 11 bases between them. The CDR3 protein is CASSSGVVETQYF. In DNA form, the CDR3 reads TGTGCCAGCAGTTCTGGGGTAGTGGAGACCCAGTACTTC.

This clonotype has at least ten counts. The genes are TRBV9 and TRBJ2-3; D gene uncertain. Germline lookup yields CDR1 SGDLS and CDR2 YYNGEE. The V end was cut by 0 bases, the J end by 4 bases, with 9 bases between. This CDR3 spans 14 amino acids. For the CDR3, the DNA is TGTGCCAGCAGCGTAGAGGTGGTTGCAGATACGCAGTATTTT. Protein sequence: CASSVEVVADTQYF.

This clonotype appeared many times. The chain couples TRBV12-3 or TRBV12-4 to TRBJ2-7, with 10 bases lining up with TRBD1. The V and J ends lost 3 bases and 6 bases, in that order; junction bases with no gene match: 8. This CDR3 spans 15 amino acids. The CDR3 sequence: CASSLWRDRGSEQYF. In nucleotides, the CDR3 is TGTGCCAGCAGTTTGTGGCGGGACAGGGGAAGCGAGCAGTACTTC.

This clonotype appeared many times. The chain recombines TRBV7-8 with TRBJ2-7; tentative D call: TRBD1 (6 bases). This CDR3 has 14 residues. Per germline, CDR1 SGHVS and CDR2 FQNEAQ. Trimming took 1 base from V and 2 from J, leaving 9 bases between them. CDR3 residues: CASSLVGQTYEQYF. DNA of the CDR3: TGTGCCAGCAGCTTAGTGGGACAAACCTACGAGCAGTACTTC.

This chain joins TRBV6-2 or TRBV6-3 and TRBJ2-4, with TRBD1 identical over 7 bases. Germline values: CDR1 MNHEY, CDR2 SVGEGT. CDR3 length: 14 amino acids. The ends lost 3 bases at V and 12 bases at J; junction bases unmatched: 11. CDR3 bases: TGTGCCAGCAGTTATCCGTTACAGGGGAGTAATCAGTACTTC. Residues: CASSYPLQGSNQYF.

This clonotype came up many times. CDR3 region: CASSLSRTYFNQPQHF. The CDR3 nucleotides read TGTGCCAGCAGTTTATCCCGGACCTACTTCAATCAGCCCCAGCATTTT. The chain combines TRBV28 with TRBJ1-5; D is unresolved. The CDR3 contains 16 residues. V lost 1 base and J lost 3, with 13 bases in between. Germline CDR1 is MDHEN and CDR2 is SYDVKM. Complete variable domain (other parts from reference TRBV28 and TRBJ1-5): DVKVTQSSRYLVKRTGEKVFLECVQDMDHENMFWYRQDPGLGLRLIYFSYDVKMKEKGDIPEGYSVSREKKERFSLILESASTNQTSMYLCASSLSRTYFNQPQHFGDGTRLSIL.

In its sample, this clonotype was seen many times. The chain couples TRBV29-1 to TRBJ2-3; maybe TRBD2 (7 bases). The germline V gene has CDR1 SQVTM and CDR2 ANQGSEA. The length of the CDR3 is 14 residues. CDR3 nucleotide sequence: TGCACCGTGTGGGGGGGCAGGCCGGGAGATACGCAGTATTTT. Its protein product is CTVWGGRPGDTQYF.

The table lists this clonotype with many counts. The chain employs TRBV12-3 or TRBV12-4 and TRBJ2-5; perhaps TRBD2 as D (7 bases). V was shortened by 7 bases and J by 5 bases, with 17 bases between the two germline ends. The CDR3 is made up of 14 amino acids. Written as DNA, the CDR3 is TGTGCCAGCACCCCCCTGGGGGGGCGCGAGACCCAGTACTTC. Its protein is CASTPLGGRETQYF.

This clonotype was picked up many times. The gene calls are TRBV12-3 or TRBV12-4 and TRBJ2-7; maybe TRBD1 (6 bases). CDR3 size: 16 residues. V dropped 5 bases and J dropped 3 bases, with 20 bases sitting between them. The CDR3 bases are TGTGCCAGCAGTCCCAGTGGGGGCTACTATATCTACGAGCAGTACTTC. This gives the protein CASSPSGGYYIYEQYF.

This clonotype was counted many times. J is TRBJ2-7 and V is TRBV27; D perhaps matches TRBD1 (6 bases). This CDR3 comprises 16 residues. Trimming shortened V by 6 bases and J by 1 base, and 19 bases separated the two germline ends. Germline V gene lookup returns CDR1 MNHEY and CDR2 SMNVEV (reference sequence). DNA for the CDR3: TGTGCCAGCAGCACCCGAGGGGGACACCTATCCTACGAGCAGTACTTC. It is translated as CASSTRGGHLSYEQYF.

This clonotype has a count of ten or more. J is TRBJ2-3 and V is TRBV28, with 8 bases that match TRBD2. Germline CDR1 MDHEN, CDR2 SYDVKM. The CDR3 contains 15 residues. V dropped 5 bases and J dropped 5; count of bases not matched to a gene: 9. The chain's CDR3 is CASSASGRTLDTQYF. DNA for the CDR3: TGTGCCAGCAGTGCCAGCGGGAGAACGTTAGATACGCAGTATTTT.

The sample holds many counts of this clonotype. This chain uses TRBV7-2 with TRBJ2-1; D possibly corresponds to TRBD2 (7 bases). Germline V CDR1 and CDR2: SGHTA, FQGNSA. The V end was cut by 1 base, the J end by 7 bases, with 20 bases between. This CDR3 region has 17 residues. CDR3 loop: CASSLGGGRDWDNEQFF. The CDR3 DNA follows: TGTGCCAGCAGCTTAGGAGGGGGGAGGGATTGGGATAATGAGCAGTTCTTC.

This clonotype has a count of ten or more. The V and J genes are TRBV9 and TRBJ2-5; no firm D call. Between the trimmed V and J ends, which lost 0 bases and 4 bases, there was a span of 10 bases. The CDR3 length is 14 residues. CDR1 SGDLS and CDR2 YYNGEE come from the germline V gene. CDR3 bases: TGTGCCAGCAGCGTAGGCGGCAGTCTAGAGACCCAGTACTTC. Translation gives CASSVGGSLETQYF.

The table lists this clonotype with many counts. The chain carries TRBV18 and TRBJ2-5, with D perhaps matching TRBD1 or TRBD2 (6 bases each). V gave up 3 bases and J gave up 2 bases, with 19 bases separating them. This CDR3 has 17 residues. The germline V gene has CDR1 KGHSH and CDR2 LQKENI. The CDR3 loop reads CASSPGLRGPVQETQYF. The CDR3 DNA sequence: TGTGCCAGCTCACCGGGGCTCCGGGGGCCCGTTCAAGAGACCCAGTACTTC.

This clonotype was observed at least ten times. The chain recombines TRBV12-3 or TRBV12-4 with TRBJ2-3; D is ambiguous. This CDR3 comprises 15 residues. V lost 5 bases and J 3 bases, leaving 15 bases between the germline ends. CDR3 in amino acids: CASSPRISWTDTQYF. In DNA form, the CDR3 reads TGTGCCAGCAGTCCGCGGATTAGCTGGACAGATACGCAGTATTTT.

In its sample, this clonotype was seen many times. The chain employs TRBV10-3 and TRBJ1-2; a weak D match, TRBD1 (5 bases). The ends were cut back, 8 bases at V and 2 bases at J, with 12 bases in the middle. The CDR3 is 13 residues long. Germline V lookup: CDR1 ENHRY, CDR2 SYGVKD. Written as DNA, the CDR3 is TGTGCCATCCCCCGTCGGGGGAACTATGGCTACACCTTC. Amino acids: CAIPRRGNYGYTF.

The table lists this clonotype with many counts. The chain carries TRBV4-3 and TRBJ1-2; D is unresolved. This CDR3 has 12 amino acids. Trimming cost V 1 base and J 8 bases, with 8 bases left between them. Germline lookup yields CDR1 LGHNA and CDR2 YSLEER. The CDR3 sequence: CASSQGSGGYTF. CDR3 nucleotides: TGCGCCAGCAGCCAAGGGAGTGGAGGCTACACCTTC.

There are many counts of this clonotype. The chain employs TRBV6-1 and TRBJ2-4; 9 nucleotides agree with TRBD2. After removal of 3 bases from V and 0 bases from J, the junction contained 3 bases not matched to a gene. CDR1 MNHNS and CDR2 SASEGT come from the germline V gene. The CDR3 covers 16 residues. For the CDR3, the DNA is TGTGCCAGCAGTGAGCGGGGGGGGCTAGCCAAAAACATTCAGTACTTC. Translation gives CASSERGGLAKNIQYF.

This clonotype appeared many times. V and J are TRBV7-8 and TRBJ2-5; TRBD2 matches 10 bases. This CDR3 has 18 residues. Germline V gives CDR1 SGHVS, CDR2 FQNEAQ. V lost 2 bases to trimming and J lost 5 bases; unmatched junction nucleotides: 14. The CDR3 bases are TGTGCCAGCAGCTTAAGGCCCCCAAGCGGGAGGGCCTGGGAGACCCAGTACTTC. The encoded protein is CASSLRPPSGRAWETQYF.

This clonotype was detected ten times or more. The chain has TRBV20-1 and TRBJ2-4; 7 bases are a match to TRBD2. J lost 2 bases, V lost 0 bases, and 13 bases had no gene match. Looked up from germline, CDR1 is DFQATT and CDR2 is SNEGSKA (reference sequence). This CDR3 has 18 amino acids. CDR3 sequence (DNA): TGCAGTGCTAGAGAAACGGGTCTGGCGCGGGAGACCAAAAACATTCAGTACTTC. Translation: CSARETGLARETKNIQYF.